This T cell receptor (beta chain) derives from a study of T cell responses to AZD1222 COVID-19 vaccine (dated by TCRdb to the early 2020s). Study-wide context: AZD1222 recipients whose second dose came at about 4 weeks and those whose second dose came at about 12 weeks were combined into one group, since spike-specific TCR depth and breadth did not differ between the two schedules. Trial participants were enrolled into age subgroups of 18-55, 56-69 and 70-plus years, which contained about 150, 28 and 57 TCR-sequenced participants, respectively. A total of approximately 250 trial participants underwent TCR sequencing, of whom under 220 had received two doses of AZD1222 and some 25 had received two doses of the MenACWY control vaccine. Broad study findings and their caveats: After two AZD1222 doses, spike-specific TCR breadth and depth were significantly higher than at day 0 and than in MenACWY recipients. Nearly half of unique spike-specific TCRs reportedly recognized epitopes outside regions mutated in the B.1.351 and B.1.1.7 variants. Because no samples from the day 14 peak response were available, repertoires could be characterized only after the peak T cell response. The vaccine-associated CD4 TCRs covered the entire spike protein, and the dominant responses fell in regions 160-218 and 743-854. The 56-69-year group was small, and its depth increase did not reach significance, likely because of low power. Conclusions about previously exposed vaccinees are limited, since just five to seven AZD1222 recipients were seropositive for SARS-CoV-2 at baseline. Participants were mostly white British and included more females than males, and it was suggested by the authors that clonal diversity may have been underestimated.

The label giving this sample's time point can be read as: baseline before first vaccination. Vaccinee samples were obtained from the UK trials COV001 and COV002, which included a single-blind randomized controlled phase 2/3 trial of AZD1222 (ChAdOx1 nCoV-19) in healthy adults. For TCRbeta chain sequencing, PBMC samples were collected from trial participants at day 0 and at day 28 after the second dose. As to this clone: Its antigen specificity is not known. No qualities accompany the bases; no much larger clone lies one base away.

From the cysteine through the phenylalanine, the CDR3 covers 11 amino acids. Only CDR3 DNA remains: 33 bases, in frame from the first base. The germline V gene encodes CDR1 MNHNY and CDR2 SVGAGI (reference sequence). V is reduced by 6 bases and J by 5 bases, leaving a spacing of 8 bases between them. The CDR3 regions of human TCRbeta chains were subjected to immunosequencing. The paper's processing steps were these. TCRs in the repertoires were matched against a reference library of SARS-CoV-2-specific TCRs that had been generated with the MIRA antigen-specificity platform. Breadth meant the fraction of unique TCRs that were SARS-CoV-2-associated, whereas depth meant the fraction of total T cells that were SARS-CoV-2-associated. Each spike-specific TCR was assigned to its reactive spike region and to a CD4 or CD8 class using the MIRA data. Log10-transformed breadth and depth values were compared by one-way ANOVA with Sidak's multiple comparisons tests. The table was pulled from immuneACCESS by TCRdb, which kept in-frame rearrangements only. Such tables lose some clones; where checked, under half of the loss comes from unresolved V genes, and the rest has no known cause. V and J calls and clone size follow that table, whereas D and trimming were derived from the DNA. A total of 90,000 to 120,000 clones appear in this sample, 70% to 90% of them only once. Of the sample, 16% is held by the ten largest clones.

The origin of this receptor is an adult in good health. Here the chain combines TRBV6-6 and TRBJ2-7, with the D gene not clear enough to name. Material: peripheral blood, obtained on day 0 of AZD1222 vaccination. The nucleotide sequence is given as TGTGCCAGCAGAGACTGGGACGAGCAGTACTTC. Its amino acids are CASRDWDEQYF.